These T cell receptor beta chains were read from a single sample in a study of cytomegalovirus exposure and HLA in healthy donors. Assay used: immunoSEQ multiplex PCR; TCRdb lists only in-frame clones, some missing. In total, the table holds tens of thousands of clones. Sequencing was done on a sample of PBMCs. These receptor sequences come from a female donor in good health and CMV-seronegative. CDR3s include the opening cysteine and the closing phenylalanine or tryptophan. D genes are given only for firm matches.

v_call,j_call,d_call,cdr3_nt,cdr3_aa
TRBV4-2,TRBJ1-1,TRBD1,TGTGCCAGCAGCCAGGGGGACAGGGAGACTGAAGCTTTCTTT,CASSQGDRETEAFF
TRBV4-1,TRBJ2-1,-,TGCGCCAGCAGCCAAGTTCCCGGCACAGTATACAATGAGCAGTTCTTC,CASSQVPGTVYNEQFF
TRBV30,TRBJ1-5,TRBD1,TGTGCGCTGACAGGGTCGGGACGCAATCAGCCCCAGCATTTT,CALTGSGRNQPQHF
TRBV4-3,TRBJ2-2,-,TGCGCCAGCAGCCAGTTTCGGCCCACAGGGTACCGGACCGGGGAGCTGTTTTTT,CASSQFRPTGYRTGELFF
TRBV2,TRBJ1-1,-,TGTGCCAGCAGCATTACAGTGAACACTGAAGCTTTCTTT,CASSITVNTEAFF
TRBV2,TRBJ2-7,-,TGTGCCAGAAGTGAAGTCAACGAGCAGTACTTC,CARSEVNEQYF
TRBV27,TRBJ1-2,-,TGTGCCAGCAGTTTACACACTAGGGGGATTAAGGATGGCTACACCTTC,CASSLHTRGIKDGYTF
TRBV4-2,TRBJ2-1,-,TGTGCCAGCAGCCTTGGTGGGAGTAGGGACAATGAGCAGTTCTTC,CASSLGGSRDNEQFF
TRBV6-5,TRBJ2-1,TRBD2,TGTGCCAGCAGAGCGGGACTAGCGGGGATGAATGAGCAGTTCTTC,CASRAGLAGMNEQFF
TRBV7-3,TRBJ2-3,TRBD1,TGTGCCAGCAGCGCCAGACAGGGTGGGAACACAGATACGCAGTATTTT,CASSARQGGNTDTQYF
TRBV18,TRBJ2-5,-,TGTGCCAGCTCACCCTCCCGGGTTAGGGAGACCCAGTACTTC,CASSPSRVRETQYF
TRBV30,TRBJ1-2,TRBD1,TGTGCCTGGAGTTACCCTGACAGGGTCCGTGGCTACACCTTC,CAWSYPDRVRGYTF
TRBV5-8,TRBJ2-7,TRBD1,TGTGCCAGCAGCTTGGGTCGGACAGGGAGGTTC,CASSLGRTGRF
TRBV13,TRBJ2-7,TRBD2,TGTGCCAGCAGCCCTCCGGGGGGGTTCAGAGAGCAGTACTTC,CASSPPGGFREQYF